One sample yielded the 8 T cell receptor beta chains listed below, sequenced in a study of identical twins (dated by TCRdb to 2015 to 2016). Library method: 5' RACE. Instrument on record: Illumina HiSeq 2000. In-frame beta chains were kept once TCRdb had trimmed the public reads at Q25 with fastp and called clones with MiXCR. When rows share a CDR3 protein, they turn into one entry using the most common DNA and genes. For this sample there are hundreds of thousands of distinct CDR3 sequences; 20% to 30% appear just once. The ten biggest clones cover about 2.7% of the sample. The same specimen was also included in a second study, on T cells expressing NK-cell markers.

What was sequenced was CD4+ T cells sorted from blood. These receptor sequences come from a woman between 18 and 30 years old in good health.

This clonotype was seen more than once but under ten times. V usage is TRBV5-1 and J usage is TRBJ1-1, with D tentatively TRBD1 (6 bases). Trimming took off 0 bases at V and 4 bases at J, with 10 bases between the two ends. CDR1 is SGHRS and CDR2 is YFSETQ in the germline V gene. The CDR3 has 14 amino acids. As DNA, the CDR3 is TGCGCCAGCAGCTTGGAACAGGGACCCACTGAAGCTTTCTTT. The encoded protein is CASSLEQGPTEAFF.

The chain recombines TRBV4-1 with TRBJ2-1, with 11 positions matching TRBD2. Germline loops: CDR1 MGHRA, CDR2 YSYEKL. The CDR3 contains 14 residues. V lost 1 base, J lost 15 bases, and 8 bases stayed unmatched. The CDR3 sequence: CASSQGVLAGARFF. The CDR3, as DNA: TGCGCCAGCAGCCAAGGGGTACTAGCGGGGGCTCGGTTCTTC.

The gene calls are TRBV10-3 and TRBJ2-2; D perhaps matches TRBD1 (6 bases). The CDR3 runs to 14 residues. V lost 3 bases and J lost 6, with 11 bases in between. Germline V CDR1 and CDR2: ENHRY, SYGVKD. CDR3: CAISDRGRAGELFF. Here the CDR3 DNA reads TGTGCCATCAGTGACAGGGGCCGAGCCGGGGAGCTGTTTTTT.

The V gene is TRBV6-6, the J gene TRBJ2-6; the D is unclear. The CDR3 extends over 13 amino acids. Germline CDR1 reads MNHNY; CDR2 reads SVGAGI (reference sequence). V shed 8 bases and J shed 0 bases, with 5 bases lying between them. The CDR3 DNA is TGTGCCAGCGCCCCCTCTGGGGCCAACGTCCTGACTTTC. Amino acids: CASAPSGANVLTF.

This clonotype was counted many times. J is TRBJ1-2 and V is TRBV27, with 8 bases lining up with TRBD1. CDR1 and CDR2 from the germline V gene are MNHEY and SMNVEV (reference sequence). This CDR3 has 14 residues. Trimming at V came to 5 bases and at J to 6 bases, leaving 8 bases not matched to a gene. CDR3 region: CASSRNRGIHGYTF. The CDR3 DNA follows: TGTGCCAGCAGTCGAAACAGGGGGATCCATGGCTACACCTTC.

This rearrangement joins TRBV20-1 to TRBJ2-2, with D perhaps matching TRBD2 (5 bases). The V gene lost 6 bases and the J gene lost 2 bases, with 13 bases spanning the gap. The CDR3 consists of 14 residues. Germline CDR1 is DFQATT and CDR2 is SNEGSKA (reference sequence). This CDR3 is CSAMRLANTGELFF. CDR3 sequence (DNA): TGCAGTGCCATGCGTCTAGCAAACACCGGGGAGCTGTTTTTT.

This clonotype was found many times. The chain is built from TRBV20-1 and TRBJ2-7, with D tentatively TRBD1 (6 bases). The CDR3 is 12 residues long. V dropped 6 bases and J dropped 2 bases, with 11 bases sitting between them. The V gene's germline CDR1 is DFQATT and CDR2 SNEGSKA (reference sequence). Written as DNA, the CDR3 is TGCAGTGCCGCGACAGGAACCTACGAGCAGTACTTC. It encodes CSAATGTYEQYF.

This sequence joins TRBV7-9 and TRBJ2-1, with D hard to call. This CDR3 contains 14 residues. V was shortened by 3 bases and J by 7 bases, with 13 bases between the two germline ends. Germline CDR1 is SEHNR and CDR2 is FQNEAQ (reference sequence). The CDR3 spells CASSFWTGHNEQFF. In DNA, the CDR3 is TGTGCCAGCAGCTTTTGGACGGGCCATAATGAGCAGTTCTTC.